This T cell receptor (beta chain) was identified in a study of early T cells in non-severe SARS-CoV-2 infection. The wider study: The authors sequenced bulk RNA from unsorted whole blood, leaving chains unpaired. Study observations and caveats: Private and CD4 specificities were missed by VDJdb matching, which favored anti-spike CD8 responses.

Per germline, CDR1 DFQATT and CDR2 SNEGSKA (reference sequence). J was trimmed by 6 bases and V by 5 bases; bases with no gene match: 6. The CDR3 spans 14 residues. In its sample, this clonotype was seen a few times. Its target is unknown. The TCR library protocol was used to attach unique molecular identifiers. These identifiers were attached to individual cDNA molecules. Via MiXCR, TCRdb re-called the 5' RACE reads, giving one row per CDR3 protein. The repertoire holds tens of thousands of distinct CDR3 sequences, with roughly an eighth as singletons. The material sequenced was whole blood. This chain uses TRBV20-1 with TRBJ2-7; 14 bases match TRBD2. The TCR originated in an adult who was a healthcare worker with PCR-confirmed SARS-CoV-2 infection or an uninfected control (not recorded which). The CDR3 sequence is CSAEGLAGAGEQYF. As DNA, the CDR3 is TGCAGTGCTGAGGGACTAGCGGGAGCTGGCGAGCAGTACTTC.